This entry features one T cell receptor beta chain sequence. This specimen belongs to a study of blood T cell repertoires in COVID-19. V trimming: 0 bases; J trimming: 0 bases; junction bases outside the gene matches: 7. This CDR3 is 17 amino acids long. Germline V gene sequence: CDR1 SGDLS, CDR2 YYNGEE. Generated by immunoSEQ multiplex PCR, the TCRdb table keeps only in-frame clones and is missing some. Of some 150,000 clones in the sample, about 82% were seen once. The origin of this receptor is a woman aged 55-69 years with acute or convalescent COVID-19. This chain connects TRBV9 to TRBJ2-3; 7 bases map to TRBD1. Sequences were obtained from peripheral blood. The CDR3 region is CASSVGTGASSTDTQYF. The CDR3 DNA follows: TGTGCCAGCAGCGTAGGGACAGGTGCTTCTAGCACAGATACGCAGTATTTT. Looking up the rest from reference TRBV9 and TRBJ2-3 gives the full variable domain: DSGVTQTPKHLITATGQRVTLRCSPRSGDLSVYWYQQSLDQGLQFLIQYYNGEERAKGNILERFSAQQFPDLHSELNLSSLELGDSALYFCASSVGTGASSTDTQYFGPGTRLTVL.